This T cell receptor beta chain derives from a study of control samples from healthy donors and cancer patients. V was cut by 2 bases and J by 1 base, with 8 bases left in between. This CDR3 has 15 residues. Germline V gene lookup returns CDR1 SNHLY and CDR2 FYNNEI. Method: immunoSEQ multiplex PCR; TCRdb's copy keeps in-frame clones and lacks some. The sample has 150,000 to 200,000 clones, around 90% seen once. This TCR came from a man aged 30-40 years in good health. Sequences were obtained from blood. The V call is TRBV2, the J call TRBJ2-2; D gene uncertain. The CDR3 region is CASSERPGNTGELFF. CDR3 in DNA: TGTGCCAGCAGTGAAAGGCCAGGGAACACCGGGGAGCTGTTTTTT.